This T cell receptor (beta chain) was sequenced for a study of blood T cells in healthy people across ages. General study results and limits: Observed TCR beta diversity per million T cells went down as age went up. This fall followed a roughly linear course with age. Strong correlation was found linking TCR beta diversity to naive T cell percentage.

There are a few counts of this clonotype. Its target is not known. Trimming removed 3 bases at V and 1 base at J, with 7 bases between. The germline CDR1 and CDR2 sequences are SGHRS and YFSETQ. The CDR3 runs to 13 residues. PCR was performed a second time for about 7 to 11 cycles using a sample-barcoded 5' primer and a J-beta primer mix. One entry per CDR3 protein results from TCRdb running MiXCR on the 5' RACE reads. This sample has 540,000 or so distinct CDR3 sequences; around 48% occur once, and the top ten carry 20% to 25%. No fewer than 6 million PBMCs went into each sample. The chain joins TRBV5-1 to TRBJ1-2; no clear D gene. Sequenced: blood. The TCR comes from a man at least 80 years old in good health. The chain's CDR3 is CASSSQVNYGYTF. The DNA for the CDR3 is TGCGCCAGCAGCTCCCAGGTTAACTATGGCTACACCTTC.